This T cell receptor beta chain was sequenced during a study of blood T cell repertoires in COVID-19. Clones were read by immunoSEQ multiplex PCR, and TCRdb kept only the in-frame ones, dropping some. The sample records approximately 150,000 clones, approximately 84% being singletons. There are 12 residues in the CDR3. The V and J ends lost 3 bases and 2 bases respectively, with 3 bases between them. Sequencing was carried out using PBMCs or T cells enriched from blood (not recorded which). This clonotype was sampled from a woman aged 45-60 years with acute COVID-19. V is TRBV12-3 or TRBV12-4 and J is TRBJ2-3; D is unresolved. The CDR3: CASSFSTDTQYF. The CDR3 DNA is TGTGCCAGCAGTTTCTCCACAGATACGCAGTATTTT.